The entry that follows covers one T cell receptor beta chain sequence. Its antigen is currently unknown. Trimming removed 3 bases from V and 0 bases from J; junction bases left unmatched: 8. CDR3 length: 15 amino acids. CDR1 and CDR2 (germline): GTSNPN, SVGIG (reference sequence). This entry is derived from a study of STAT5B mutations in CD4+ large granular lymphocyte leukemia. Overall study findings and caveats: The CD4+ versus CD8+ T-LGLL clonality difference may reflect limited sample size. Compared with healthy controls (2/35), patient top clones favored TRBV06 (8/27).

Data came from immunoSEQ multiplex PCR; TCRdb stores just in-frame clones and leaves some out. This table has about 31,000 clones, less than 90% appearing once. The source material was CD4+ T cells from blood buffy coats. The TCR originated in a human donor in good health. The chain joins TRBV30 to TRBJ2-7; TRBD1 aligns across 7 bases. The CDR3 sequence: CAWSQNRGASYEQYF. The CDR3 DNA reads TGTGCCTGGAGCCAAAACAGGGGAGCCTCCTACGAGCAGTACTTC.